This T cell receptor beta chain was obtained from a study of cytomegalovirus exposure and HLA in healthy donors. The wider study: The same platform was used for the 130 or so validation repertoires and the approximately 670 first-cohort repertoires, a later analysis reported.

Study conclusions and caveats: Among TCR beta chains, those listed as cytomegalovirus-associated numbered more than 150. Subsequent analysis found a tendency for first-cohort TCR clusters to co-occur within the 110 or so validation repertoires. Reports credit the classifier with highly specific, highly sensitive diagnosis of cytomegalovirus status.

Assay: immunoSEQ multiplex PCR; the TCRdb copy retains only in-frame clones and omits some. Of some 120,000 clones listed, 70% to 90% are singletons. As to this clone: The antigen is not known.

The V gene's germline CDR1 is SEHNR and CDR2 FQNEAQ (reference sequence). Trimming took 2 bases from V and 0 from J, leaving 7 bases between them. The CDR3 sequence is 14 residues long. The sample comprised PBMCs. The source is a woman in her 30s in good health and CMV-seronegative. The J gene is TRBJ1-1, the V gene TRBV7-9; D remains ambiguous. The CDR3 DNA reads TGTGCCAGCAGCTTAACGGGGATGAACACTGAAGCTTTCTTT. The encoded protein is CASSLTGMNTEAFF.